The 17 T cell receptor beta chains presented below share a single source sample, sequenced in a study of technical replicates of blood from a few donors. Produced via immunoSEQ multiplex PCR; TCRdb's table is partial and in-frame only. The sample records some 80,000 clones, approximately 97% being singletons. The sequencing input was T cells isolated from PBMCs. The source of these receptors is a human donor in good health.

The chain carries TRBV11-2 and TRBJ2-5, with TRBD1 matching over 9 bases. This CDR3 comprises 15 residues. Germline loops: CDR1 SGHAT, CDR2 FQNNGV. With 4 bases clipped from V and 3 bases from J, the junction kept 6 bases outside the gene matches. The CDR3 loop is CASSSKDRGEETQYF. Here the CDR3 DNA reads TGTGCCAGCAGCTCAAAGGACAGGGGTGAAGAGACCCAGTACTTC.

CDR3 nucleotides: TGTGCCAGTAGTATAGTACCTGACCAGGCTAAATACAATGAGCAGTTCTTC. Translating it yields CASSIVPDQAKYNEQFF. The chain couples TRBV19 to TRBJ2-1; no clear D gene. V lost 1 base and J 4 bases, leaving 17 bases between the germline ends. The CDR3 extends over 17 amino acids. CDR1 and CDR2 (germline): LNHDA, SQIVND (reference sequence). The full variable domain, in which reference TRBV19 and TRBJ2-1 provide the parts outside the CDR3, is DGGITQSPKYLFRKEGQNVTLSCEQNLNHDAMYWYRQDPGQGLRLIYYSQIVNDFQKGDIAEGYSVSREKKESFPLTVTSAQKNPTAFYLCASSIVPDQAKYNEQFFGPGTRLTVL.

The rearrangement links TRBV7-9 to TRBJ2-7, with D maybe TRBD1 (6 bases). The germline V gene has CDR1 SEHNR and CDR2 FQNEAQ (reference sequence). The CDR3 is 12 amino acids. V dropped 5 bases and J dropped 3 bases, with 8 bases sitting between them. CDR3 sequence reads: CASSGDNYEQYF. The CDR3 region has the DNA TGTGCCAGCAGCGGGGACAACTACGAGCAGTACTTC.

The rearrangement links TRBV18 to TRBJ1-2; D ambiguous. V lost 3 bases and J lost 2, with 13 bases in between. Germline loops: CDR1 KGHSH, CDR2 LQKENI. The CDR3 runs 15 residues. CDR3 nucleotide sequence: TGTGCCAGCTCACCCTCAGGCCGGGAAAACTATGGCTACACCTTC. It encodes CASSPSGRENYGYTF.

The V and J genes are TRBV5-1 and TRBJ2-1, with 11 bases fitting TRBD1. Germline lookup yields CDR1 SGHRS and CDR2 YFSETQ. Germline trimming cut 4 bases from V and 3 bases from J; bases unmatched to any gene: 6. The CDR3 is 16 amino acids. CDR3 loop: CASSLAGTGGYNEQFF. The CDR3 nucleotides read TGCGCCAGCAGCCTAGCCGGGACAGGGGGCTACAATGAGCAGTTCTTC.

V usage is TRBV5-1 and J usage is TRBJ1-1, with TRBD1 matching 7 bases. Germline V gives CDR1 SGHRS, CDR2 YFSETQ. The CDR3 length is 14 residues. With 2 bases clipped from V and 8 bases from J, the junction kept 9 bases outside the gene matches. Here the CDR3 reads CASSFSRGNSEAFF. Here the CDR3 DNA reads TGCGCCAGCAGCTTCTCCAGGGGGAACTCGGAAGCTTTCTTT.

The chain employs TRBV28 and TRBJ1-3, with D unclear. This CDR3 is 13 amino acids long. Germline-derived CDR1 and CDR2 are MDHEN and SYDVKM. V lost 2 bases to trimming and J lost 2 bases, with 4 bases between them. The CDR3 DNA sequence: TGTGCCAGCAGTTTAGAGACTGGAAACACCATATATTTT. Its protein product is CASSLETGNTIYF.

This chain connects TRBV7-3 to TRBJ2-3; the match to TRBD2 covers 13 bases. The ends lost 4 bases at V and 4 bases at J; junction bases unmatched: 5. In germline, CDR1 is SGHTA, CDR2 FQGTGA. The length of the CDR3 is 16 residues. The CDR3 spells CASSSKLAGGPDTQYF. The CDR3 DNA is TGTGCCAGCAGCTCCAAACTAGCGGGAGGGCCAGATACGCAGTATTTT.

This clone was detected only once. The V call is TRBV5-1, the J call TRBJ1-1; 10 bases are shared with TRBD1. V dropped 0 bases and J dropped 1; count of bases not matched to a gene: 3. The CDR3 extends over 16 amino acids. Germline V lookup: CDR1 SGHRS, CDR2 YFSETQ. The CDR3 loop is CASSLGQGAANTEAFF. CDR3 DNA sequence: TGCGCCAGCAGCTTGGGACAGGGGGCGGCGAACACTGAAGCTTTCTTT.

The chain uses TRBV5-1 and TRBJ2-6; no firm D call. Germline V gene lookup returns CDR1 SGHRS and CDR2 YFSETQ. Trimming removed 0 bases at V and 0 bases at J, with 7 bases between. This CDR3 is built from 16 residues. As DNA, the CDR3 is TGCGCCAGCAGCTTGGAGCTGTACTCTGGGGCCAACGTCCTGACTTTC. Translated: CASSLELYSGANVLTF.

The chain is built from TRBV4-2 and TRBJ2-7; a weak D match, TRBD2 (6 bases). Germline V gene sequence: CDR1 LGHNA, CDR2 YNFKEQ. This CDR3 comprises 14 residues. Trimming left V 1 base short and J 4 bases short, with 11 bases between. The CDR3 DNA reads TGTGCCAGCAGCCAAGGCGGGACCATATACGAGCAGTACTTC. Its protein product is CASSQGGTIYEQYF.

The genes are TRBV7-6 and TRBJ2-3; 9 bases map to TRBD1. The CDR3 contains 15 residues. V lost 1 base, J lost 4 bases, and 3 bases stayed unmatched. Germline assignment: CDR1 SGHVS and CDR2 FNYEAQ. The CDR3 DNA is TGTGCCAGCAGCTTAGGGACAGGGGACGCAGATACGCAGTATTTT. Protein product: CASSLGTGDADTQYF.

The CDR3: CAWRVAGGTDTQYF. The DNA for the CDR3 is TGTGCCTGGAGGGTAGCGGGAGGCACAGATACGCAGTATTTT. The chain joins TRBV30 to TRBJ2-3, with 9 nucleotides matching TRBD2. J lost 1 base, V lost 3 bases, and 2 bases had no gene match. Germline values: CDR1 GTSNPN, CDR2 SVGIG (reference sequence). This CDR3 contains 14 residues.

V is TRBV2 and J is TRBJ2-4; D not resolved. The V and J ends lost 2 bases and 0 bases respectively, with 20 bases between them. Germline V gene lookup returns CDR1 SNHLY and CDR2 FYNNEI. CDR3 length: 19 residues. CDR3 sequence: CASSEPDPIGVGAKNIQYF. The CDR3 DNA is TGTGCCAGCAGTGAACCGGATCCGATAGGAGTGGGAGCCAAAAACATTCAGTACTTC.

The J gene is TRBJ1-2, the V gene TRBV7-9, with a tentative D call TRBD1 (5 bases). Germline CDR1 SEHNR, CDR2 FQNEAQ (reference sequence). V was trimmed by 5 bases and J by 5 bases, leaving 9 bases between them. The CDR3 covers 12 residues. Here the CDR3 reads CASSQGLYGYTF. DNA of the CDR3: TGTGCCAGCAGCCAGGGACTTTATGGCTACACCTTC.

CDR3 loop: CASSQDVGGQETQYF. In DNA, the CDR3 is TGCGCCAGCAGCCAAGACGTAGGGGGCCAAGAGACCCAGTACTTC. J is TRBJ2-5 and V is TRBV4-3; tentatively, D is TRBD1 (6 bases). With 0 bases removed from V and 1 base from J, the gap between germline ends came to 9 bases. Germline CDR1 is LGHNA and CDR2 is YSLEER. There are 15 residues in the CDR3.

The chain couples TRBV7-3 to TRBJ2-1, with 10 bases aligning to TRBD2. V gave up 2 bases and J gave up 7 bases; unmatched junction bases: 5. This CDR3 region has 15 residues. Germline V gene sequence: CDR1 SGHTA, CDR2 FQGTGA. CDR3 DNA sequence: TGTGCCAGCAGCTTAGTGCTAGCGGGAGTAAATGAGCAGTTCTTC. Translation gives CASSLVLAGVNEQFF.